A single sample is the source of the 18 T cell receptor beta chains below, sequenced in a study of blood T cell repertoires in COVID-19. Produced via immunoSEQ multiplex PCR; TCRdb's table is partial and in-frame only. The sample includes some 300,000 clones, about 91% of them seen just once. The sequencing input was peripheral blood. The receptors originated from a woman aged 25 to 39 who had recovered from COVID-19.

V is TRBV6-5 and J is TRBJ1-2; 9 nucleotides agree with TRBD1. In germline, CDR1 is MNHEY, CDR2 SVGAGI. The CDR3 length is 14 residues. V lost 7 bases and J lost 5; bases outside the gene matches: 8. CDR3 region: CASTRAGTGYGYTF. The CDR3 DNA follows: TGTGCCAGCACCAGAGCCGGGACAGGGTATGGCTACACCTTC.

The chain links TRBV9 to TRBJ1-1; D is uncertain. Germline V gene data show CDR1 as SGDLS and CDR2 as YYNGEE. V was pared by 3 bases and J by 0 bases, with 12 bases between. This CDR3 is built from 15 residues. The CDR3 DNA reads as TGTGCCAGCAGCGCCGGTGCCGGAGTGAACACTGAAGCTTTCTTT. This codes for CASSAGAGVNTEAFF. Looking up the rest from reference TRBV9 and TRBJ1-1 gives the full variable domain: DSGVTQTPKHLITATGQRVTLRCSPRSGDLSVYWYQQSLDQGLQFLIQYYNGEERAKGNILERFSAQQFPDLHSELNLSSLELGDSALYFCASSAGAGVNTEAFFGQGTRLTVV.

V gene TRBV9 combines with J gene TRBJ2-1; 11 nucleotides line up with TRBD2. With V trimmed by 4 bases and J by 6 bases, 6 bases remained unmatched. The CDR3 extends over 15 amino acids. Per the germline V gene, CDR1 is SGDLS and CDR2 is YYNGEE. CDR3 residues: CASSFSGGAGNEQFF. CDR3 nucleotide sequence: TGTGCCAGCAGCTTTAGCGGGGGGGCCGGCAATGAGCAGTTCTTC.

The chain couples TRBV5-1 to TRBJ1-1; maybe TRBD1 (6 bases). The V end lost 3 bases, the J end lost 1 base, and 19 bases lay between the germline ends. CDR3 length equals 17 residues. The germline gives CDR1 SGHRS, CDR2 YFSETQ. CDR3 loop: CASSSKRQAPTNTEAFF. The CDR3 DNA reads TGCGCCAGCAGCTCGAAAAGACAGGCCCCCACGAACACTGAAGCTTTCTTT. Full variable domain (remainder filled in from reference TRBV5-1 and TRBJ1-1): KAGVTQTPRYLIKTRGQQVTLSCSPISGHRSVSWYQQTPGQGLQFLFEYFSETQRNKGNFPGRFSGRQFSNSRSEMNVSTLELGDSALYLCASSSKRQAPTNTEAFFGQGTRLTVV.

The V and J genes are TRBV3-1 (or the pseudogene TRBV3-2) and TRBJ1-3; 8 bases map to TRBD1. Germline V gene lookup returns CDR1 LGHDT and CDR2 YNNKEL (reference sequence). Trimming removed 3 bases from V and 3 bases from J; junction bases left unmatched: 4. CDR3 length: 15 residues. This CDR3 reads CASSHPGGFGNTIYF. The CDR3 DNA reads as TGTGCCAGCAGCCATCCAGGGGGCTTTGGAAACACCATATATTTT.

V is TRBV15 and J is TRBJ2-7; 7 bases match TRBD2. This CDR3 has 14 residues. The V gene's germline CDR1 is LNHNV and CDR2 YYDKDF (reference sequence). The J segment lost 3 bases and the V segment lost 0 bases, leaving 2 bases of the junction unmatched. Here the CDR3 reads CATSRDTGGYEQYF. CDR3 nucleotides: TGTGCCACCAGCAGAGATACGGGGGGCTACGAGCAGTACTTC. The full variable domain, with the rest looked up from reference TRBV15 and TRBJ2-7, is DAMVIQNPRYQVTQFGKPVTLSCSQTLNHNVMYWYQQKSSQAPKLLFHYYDKDFNNEADTPDNFQSRRPNTSFCFLDIRSPGLGDTAMYLCATSRDTGGYEQYFGPGTRLTVT.

V gene TRBV19 combines with J gene TRBJ1-2; D is possibly TRBD1 (5 bases). The germline V gene encodes CDR1 LNHDA and CDR2 SQIVND (reference sequence). Trimming cost V 5 bases and J 4 bases, with 14 bases left between them. The CDR3 length is 14 residues. In DNA, the CDR3 is TGTGCCAGTAGTCCAGGGTCTCGGAGCTATGGCTACACCTTC. This codes for CASSPGSRSYGYTF.

This clone came up a few times. The rearrangement uses TRBV13 and TRBJ2-1; TRBD2 is a possible D gene (5 bases). V was trimmed by 2 bases and J by 7 bases, leaving 15 bases between them. CDR1 is PRHDT, CDR2 FYEKMQ, per germline (reference sequence). The CDR3 is made up of 15 amino acids. In DNA, the CDR3 is TGTGCCAGCAGCTTACGCTCCGCCGAGGGAAATGAGCAGTTCTTC. Its protein is CASSLRSAEGNEQFF.

This clone has only a few counts. This sequence joins TRBV12-3 or TRBV12-4 and TRBJ2-7; D is unresolved. This CDR3 has 11 residues. V was trimmed by 5 bases and J by 3 bases, leaving 5 bases between them. The CDR3 reads CASSTYYEQYF. CDR3 DNA sequence: TGTGCCAGCAGTACCTACTACGAGCAGTACTTC.

The V gene is TRBV5-3, the J gene TRBJ1-2; tentatively, D is TRBD1 (5 bases). TRBV5-3 is classed as an ORF, of uncertain function. Trimming took off 1 base at V and 3 bases at J, with 10 bases between the two ends. This CDR3 region has 14 residues. CDR3 coding DNA: TGTGCCAGAAGCTTGCCAGGGCAATACTATGGCTACACCTTC. Its protein is CARSLPGQYYGYTF.

The rearrangement uses TRBV7-8 and TRBJ2-5; 14 bases fit TRBD2. The junction had 2 bases not matched to a gene; V was cut back by 4 bases and J by 7 bases. There are 14 residues in the CDR3. Germline V gives CDR1 SGHVS, CDR2 FQNEAQ. CDR3 in DNA: TGTGCCAGCAGCTACGGGACTAGCGGGGGGACCCAGTACTTC. Translated: CASSYGTSGGTQYF.

The V and J genes are TRBV30 and TRBJ2-7; 8 nucleotides agree with TRBD1. Germline-derived CDR1 and CDR2 are GTSNPN and SVGIG (reference sequence). There are 15 residues in the CDR3. With V trimmed by 0 bases and J by 0 bases, 4 bases remained unmatched. This CDR3 reads CAWSVRQGISYEQYF. The CDR3 nucleotides are TGTGCCTGGAGTGTACGACAGGGGATCTCCTACGAGCAGTACTTC.

The chain couples TRBV24-1 to TRBJ2-5, with 8 bases that match TRBD1. CDR1 is KGHDR and CDR2 is SFDVKD in the germline V gene. The length of the CDR3 is 16 residues. The V and J ends lost 4 bases and 1 base, in that order; junction bases with no gene match: 7. DNA for the CDR3: TGTGCCACCAGTGACCTAGGACAGGGAATCCAAGAGACCCAGTACTTC. Residues: CATSDLGQGIQETQYF.

The chain is built from TRBV19 and TRBJ1-6; D perhaps matches TRBD1 (5 bases). The germline V gene encodes CDR1 LNHDA and CDR2 SQIVND (reference sequence). V lost 8 bases, J lost 4 bases, and 18 bases lay in between. The CDR3 contains 16 residues. The CDR3, as DNA: TGTGCCAGTTCCCCCCGAACCGGGACTTATAATTCACCCCTCCACTTT. Residues: CASSPRTGTYNSPLHF.

The V call is TRBV3-1 (or the pseudogene TRBV3-2), the J call TRBJ2-3, with D possibly matching TRBD2 (5 bases). The germline V gene encodes CDR1 LGHDT and CDR2 YNNKEL (reference sequence). The CDR3 loop spans 14 amino acids. Trimming shortened V by 4 bases and J by 6 bases, and 14 bases separated the two germline ends. The CDR3 protein is CASSPDTLADTQYF. Here the CDR3 DNA reads TGTGCCAGCAGCCCCGATACGTTAGCGGATACGCAGTATTTT.

V and J are TRBV5-1 and TRBJ1-2; D is perhaps TRBD1 (6 bases). V dropped 2 bases and J dropped 2 bases, with 10 bases sitting between them. The CDR3 runs to 14 residues. Germline CDR1 reads SGHRS; CDR2 reads YFSETQ. CDR3 protein: CASSFLTGNYGYTF. The CDR3, as DNA: TGCGCCAGCAGCTTTTTGACAGGAAACTATGGCTACACCTTC.

This clone was seen only once. The chain carries TRBV27 and TRBJ1-6, with 8 bases fitting TRBD1. The ends lost 5 bases at V and 13 bases at J; junction bases unmatched: 13. The germline CDR1 and CDR2 sequences are MNHEY and SMNVEV (reference sequence). The CDR3 totals 15 residues. CDR3 protein: CASSTPTGARGPLHF. The CDR3 coding sequence is TGTGCCAGCAGTACCCCGACAGGGGCGAGAGGTCCCCTCCACTTT.

The chain carries TRBV6-5 and TRBJ2-5, with 7 bases that match TRBD1. The germline gives CDR1 MNHEY, CDR2 SVGAGI. The CDR3 covers 14 residues. V was pared by 3 bases and J by 5 bases, with 6 bases of the junction left unmatched. CDR3 amino acids: CASSYQGEGETQYF. The CDR3 coding sequence is TGTGCCAGCAGTTATCAGGGGGAAGGGGAGACCCAGTACTTC.